These 22 T cell receptor beta chains came from one sample sequenced in a study of post-analysis software for immune sequencing data. General study results and limits: When patients were compared with controls, 4 or 5 TRBV segments were more frequent, TRBV5-6, TRBV5-1 and TRBV20-1 among them.

Their cognate antigens are unknown. cDNA libraries for TCR beta contained unique molecular identifiers. TCRdb called the PCR reads again in MiXCR, with one record for every CDR3 protein. The table shows 650,000 to 850,000 distinct CDR3 sequences, with about 50% occurring only once. Sample: blood. These receptors all come from a girl under 18 with multiple sclerosis.

The chain uses TRBV20-1 and TRBJ2-7, with 8 nucleotides matching TRBD1. There are 14 residues in the CDR3. J gave up 0 bases and V 5 bases, and 6 bases lay outside the gene matches. Germline V CDR1 and CDR2: DFQATT, SNEGSKA (reference sequence). CDR3 amino acids: CSAVRTGLSYEQYF. The CDR3 region has the DNA TGCAGTGCTGTCCGGACAGGGCTCTCCTACGAGCAGTACTTC.

The genes are TRBV20-1 and TRBJ2-1; 8 positions agree with TRBD2. Germline assignment: CDR1 DFQATT and CDR2 SNEGSKA (reference sequence). Unmatched junction bases numbered 3, after V lost 0 bases and J lost 2 bases. The CDR3 loop spans 15 amino acids. CDR3 protein: CSAREDGRAYNEQFF. CDR3 nucleotide sequence: TGCAGTGCTAGAGAGGACGGGAGGGCCTACAATGAGCAGTTCTTC.

The rearrangement uses TRBV12-3 or TRBV12-4 and TRBJ2-3, with 7 bases that match TRBD1. This CDR3 contains 15 residues. J gave up 2 bases and V 6 bases, and 8 bases lay outside the gene matches. As DNA, the CDR3 is TGTGCCAGCAGAGCCGGGACAGAGGTCACAGATACGCAGTATTTT. Its translation: CASRAGTEVTDTQYF.

There are a few counts of this clonotype. The CDR3 region is CAISEARTGNQPQHF. CDR3 sequence (DNA): TGTGCCATCAGTGAGGCCAGAACGGGCAATCAGCCCCAGCATTTT. V usage is TRBV10-3 and J usage is TRBJ1-5, with D unresolved. Trimming shortened V by 2 bases and J by 2 bases, and 10 bases separated the two germline ends. The CDR3 spans 15 residues. Looked up from germline, CDR1 is ENHRY and CDR2 is SYGVKD.

The V call is TRBV27, the J call TRBJ1-2; the D is unclear. V lost 4 bases, J lost 1 base, and 10 bases lay in between. This CDR3 region has 14 residues. CDR1 MNHEY and CDR2 SMNVEV come from the germline V gene (reference sequence). The CDR3 sequence: CASSSLLLNYGYTF. The CDR3, as DNA: TGTGCCAGCAGTTCCTTACTCCTTAACTATGGCTACACCTTC.

The chain joins TRBV25-1 to TRBJ1-1; 7 bases match TRBD1. There are 16 residues in the CDR3. CDR1 is MGHDK, CDR2 SYGVNS, per germline. The ends lost 4 bases at V and 2 bases at J; junction bases unmatched: 10. CDR3 DNA sequence: TGTGCCAGCAGTGGGGCCCCCGGACAGGTTAACACTGAAGCTTTCTTT. It translates to CASSGAPGQVNTEAFF.

This clonotype was observed a few times. The rearrangement uses TRBV29-1 and TRBJ2-4; D may be TRBD1 (5 bases). Between the trimmed V and J ends, which lost 3 bases and 4 bases, there was a span of 10 bases. Germline CDR1 reads SQVTM; CDR2 reads ANQGSEA. This CDR3 is built from 13 residues. The CDR3, as DNA: TGCAGCGTTGATTTGGCAGGGAAAAACATTCAGTACTTC. It yields the protein CSVDLAGKNIQYF.

The chain recombines TRBV12-5 with TRBJ1-1; D is uncertain. Germline CDR1 reads LGHNT; CDR2 reads FRNRAP. The V end was cut by 0 bases, the J end by 3 bases, with 5 bases between. This CDR3 comprises 13 residues. The CDR3 sequence is CASGLVNHTEAFF. In DNA form, the CDR3 reads TGTGCTAGTGGTTTGGTAAATCACACTGAAGCTTTCTTT.

This chain uses TRBV29-1 with TRBJ2-1, with 11 bases fitting TRBD1. V trimming: 7 bases; J trimming: 6 bases; junction bases outside the gene matches: 8. Germline V CDR1 and CDR2: SQVTM, ANQGSEA. The length of the CDR3 is 14 residues. The CDR3 loop reads CSAEGGTGGNEQFF. The CDR3 nucleotides read TGCAGCGCCGAAGGGGGGACAGGGGGCAATGAGCAGTTCTTC.

This clonotype was counted between two and nine times. The rearrangement joins TRBV10-3 to TRBJ2-1, with TRBD2 matching 8 bases. The CDR3 is 16 residues long. Germline V lookup: CDR1 ENHRY, CDR2 SYGVKD. V trimming: 3 bases; J trimming: 5 bases; junction bases outside the gene matches: 9. DNA of the CDR3: TGTGCCATCAGTGAAAGTCCGGGAGGGGACCACAATGAGCAGTTCTTC. Its translation: CAISESPGGDHNEQFF.

V gene TRBV29-1 combines with J gene TRBJ2-7; TRBD1 aligns across 8 bases. J was trimmed by 6 bases and V by 3 bases; bases with no gene match: 7. The length of the CDR3 is 13 residues. Germline V gives CDR1 SQVTM, CDR2 ANQGSEA. In DNA, the CDR3 is TGCAGCGTTGAGGGGACAGGCGCCTTCGAGCAGTACTTC. Its protein is CSVEGTGAFEQYF.

The chain recombines TRBV9 with TRBJ2-1; TRBD2 is a possible D gene (7 bases). CDR3 length: 16 amino acids. Germline CDR1 SGDLS, CDR2 YYNGEE. The V and J ends lost 0 bases and 7 bases respectively, with 17 bases between them. CDR3 in amino acids: CASSVEGGGLVNEQFF. The DNA for the CDR3 is TGTGCCAGCAGCGTAGAAGGCGGGGGCCTTGTGAATGAGCAGTTCTTC. The full variable domain, in which reference TRBV9 and TRBJ2-1 provide the parts outside the CDR3, is DSGVTQTPKHLITATGQRVTLRCSPRSGDLSVYWYQQSLDQGLQFLIQYYNGEERAKGNILERFSAQQFPDLHSELNLSSLELGDSALYFCASSVEGGGLVNEQFFGPGTRLTVL.

This chain links TRBV4-1 with TRBJ2-7, with D tentatively TRBD1 (6 bases). The germline V gene encodes CDR1 MGHRA and CDR2 YSYEKL. V lost 3 bases, J lost 4 bases, and 13 bases lay in between. This CDR3 region has 14 residues. CDR3 coding DNA: TGCGCCAGCAGCCAGGCCACGACAGGTTACGAGCAGTACTTC. It encodes CASSQATTGYEQYF.

The V and J genes are TRBV7-9 and TRBJ2-1, with D hard to call. V lost 5 bases to trimming and J lost 9 bases, with 17 bases between them. Germline V CDR1 and CDR2: SEHNR, FQNEAQ (reference sequence). This CDR3 is 14 amino acids long. The CDR3, as DNA: TGTGCCAGCAGCCCCCACCGCCTAGTTGCTGAGCAGTTCTTC. It encodes CASSPHRLVAEQFF.

The rearrangement links TRBV29-1 to TRBJ2-3; D perhaps matches TRBD1 (5 bases). Trimming removed 4 bases from V and 2 bases from J, with 13 bases in between. Germline V gene lookup returns CDR1 SQVTM and CDR2 ANQGSEA. This CDR3 has 14 amino acids. The CDR3 loop reads CSVARDSNTDTQYF. CDR3 nucleotides: TGCAGCGTTGCGAGAGACAGTAACACAGATACGCAGTATTTT.

V is TRBV28 and J is TRBJ2-3; D is unresolved. V gave up 6 bases and J gave up 0 bases, with 7 bases separating them. This CDR3 spans 13 amino acids. Looked up from germline, CDR1 is MDHEN and CDR2 is SYDVKM. The CDR3 protein is CASREVSTDTQYF. In nucleotides, the CDR3 is TGTGCCAGCAGGGAAGTCAGCACAGATACGCAGTATTTT.

This rearrangement joins TRBV7-2 to TRBJ2-5; a weak D match, TRBD2 (6 bases). Germline V CDR1 and CDR2: SGHTA, FQGNSA. The CDR3 loop spans 16 amino acids. Trimming stripped 0 bases from V and 2 bases from J, with 13 bases between. The CDR3 region is CASSLARLARQETQYF. DNA for the CDR3: TGTGCCAGCAGCTTAGCTAGGCTAGCGAGACAAGAGACCCAGTACTTC. The full variable domain, with the rest looked up from reference TRBV7-2 and TRBJ2-5, is GAGVSQSPSNKVTEKGKDVELRCDPISGHTALYWYRQSLGQGLEFLIYFQGNSAPDKSGLPSDRFSAERTGGSVSTLTIQRTQQEDSAVYLCASSLARLARQETQYFGPGTRLLVL.

This clonotype turned up a few times. This chain's CDR3 is CSARDRDRGREQYF. The CDR3 nucleotides are TGCAGTGCTAGAGATAGGGACAGGGGGCGTGAGCAGTACTTC. The rearrangement joins TRBV20-1 to TRBJ2-7; TRBD1 aligns across 12 bases. This CDR3 has 14 amino acids. Germline V lookup: CDR1 DFQATT, CDR2 SNEGSKA (reference sequence). Trimming took 0 bases from V and 7 from J; bases not matched to a gene: 4.

This clonotype has only a few counts. V usage is TRBV3-1 and J usage is TRBJ2-1, with D tentatively TRBD2 (5 bases). Germline loops: CDR1 LGHDT, CDR2 YNNKEL (reference sequence). The V and J ends lost 3 bases and 9 bases respectively, with 18 bases between them. This CDR3 has 15 residues. The CDR3 DNA follows: TGTGCCAGCAGCCACACAGCGAGCACCGGAGGTGAGCAGTTCTTC. Amino acids: CASSHTASTGGEQFF.

This rearrangement joins TRBV9 to TRBJ2-7, with 9 bases lining up with TRBD2. Germline CDR1 reads SGDLS; CDR2 reads YYNGEE. The CDR3 extends over 17 amino acids. V lost 0 bases and J lost 1; bases outside the gene matches: 8. CDR3 residues: CASSVAPGTSLSYEQYF. DNA of the CDR3: TGTGCCAGCAGCGTAGCTCCCGGGACTAGCTTATCCTACGAGCAGTACTTC.

V and J are TRBV11-2 and TRBJ2-7; TRBD2 aligns across 15 bases. The CDR3 consists of 16 residues. The junction had 11 bases not matched to a gene; V was cut back by 5 bases and J by 9 bases. Germline CDR1 reads SGHAT; CDR2 reads FQNNGV. Written as DNA, the CDR3 is TGTGCCAGCAGCCTCTTCCCGGGACTAGCGGGAGGAGGGCAGTACTTC. This gives the protein CASSLFPGLAGGGQYF. Complete variable domain (other parts from reference TRBV11-2 and TRBJ2-7): EAGVAQSPRYKIIEKRQSVAFWCNPISGHATLYWYQQILGQGPKLLIQFQNNGVVDDSQLPKDRFSAERLKGVDSTLKIQPAKLEDSAVYLCASSLFPGLAGGGQYFGPGTRLTVT.

This clonotype was counted only a few times. The chain couples TRBV20-1 to TRBJ2-4; TRBD1 aligns across 8 bases. Per germline, CDR1 DFQATT and CDR2 SNEGSKA (reference sequence). J lost 6 bases, V lost 3 bases, and 4 bases had no gene match. The CDR3 is 13 amino acids. CDR3 residues: CSASLDRGNIQYF. Here the CDR3 DNA reads TGCAGTGCTAGTCTCGACAGGGGAAACATTCAGTACTTC.